Listed below are T cell receptor beta chains from one sample, sequenced in a study of T-cell memory formation after mild COVID-19. TCRdb passed the 5' RACE reads through MiXCR, listing each CDR3 protein once. Counted here are over 150,000 distinct CDR3 sequences, approximately 12% occurring once; the ten biggest clones make up approximately 3.4%. The sequencing input was PBMCs or a T cell subset sorted from them (not recorded which). The receptors derive from a young man who had mild COVID-19 (a few samples of this study predate the infection). Cell type and time point are not known. CDR3s include the opening cysteine and the closing phenylalanine or tryptophan. The D gene is left open where the match is weak. Part of the rows lack a size; the others show once, few, many or a class for expanded clones.

d_gene: -; abundance: -; v_gene: TRBV7-2; j_gene: TRBJ1-5; CDR3nt: TGTGCCAGCAGCTTTTGGGATCAGCCCCAGCATTTT; CDR3aa: CASSFWDQPQHF
d_gene: TRBD1; abundance: few; v_gene: TRBV20-1; j_gene: TRBJ2-3; CDR3nt: TGCAGTGCTAGCGGACAGGGAAGCACAGATACGCAGTATTTT; CDR3aa: CSASGQGSTDTQYF
d_gene: -; abundance: -; v_gene: TRBV6-5; j_gene: TRBJ2-3; CDR3nt: TGTGCCAGCAGTTACTCGAACGGGGGGCCGACAGATACGCAGTATTTT; CDR3aa: CASSYSNGGPTDTQYF
d_gene: -; abundance: -; v_gene: TRBV10-3; j_gene: TRBJ1-1; CDR3nt: TGTGCCATCAGTGGGCGGCGAACTTCAATGAACACTGAAGCTTTCTTT; CDR3aa: CAISGRRTSMNTEAFF
d_gene: -; abundance: -; v_gene: TRBV5-5; j_gene: TRBJ2-1; CDR3nt: TGTGCCAGCAGCGTGGGAAGGGCGAATGAGCAGTTCTTC; CDR3aa: CASSVGRANEQFF
d_gene: -; abundance: -; v_gene: TRBV2; j_gene: TRBJ2-1; CDR3nt: TGTGCCAGCAGTGAACGACCCGGAGGGCAGTTCTTC; CDR3aa: CASSERPGGQFF
d_gene: -; abundance: -; v_gene: TRBV14; j_gene: TRBJ1-6; CDR3nt: TGTGCCAGCAGCCAAGTCCCACTTCTCAATTCACCCCTCCACTTT; CDR3aa: CASSQVPLLNSPLHF
d_gene: -; abundance: -; v_gene: TRBV15; j_gene: TRBJ1-2; CDR3nt: TGTGCCACCAGCAGGGCGGGGGGAGCCTATGGCTACACCTTC; CDR3aa: CATSRAGGAYGYTF
d_gene: -; abundance: -; v_gene: TRBV6-1; j_gene: TRBJ2-7; CDR3nt: TGTGCCAGCACCGTGACAGGATACGAGCAGTACTTC; CDR3aa: CASTVTGYEQYF
d_gene: -; abundance: -; v_gene: TRBV20-1; j_gene: TRBJ2-3; CDR3nt: TGCAGTGCTAGAGATCGGGCATCTAGCACAGATACGCAGTATTTT; CDR3aa: CSARDRASSTDTQYF
d_gene: TRBD2; abundance: -; v_gene: TRBV7-2; j_gene: TRBJ2-5; CDR3nt: TGTGCCAGCAGCTCCCCGGGGGGGGCCCAGTACTTC; CDR3aa: CASSSPGGAQYF
d_gene: TRBD2; abundance: few; v_gene: TRBV6-5; j_gene: TRBJ2-3; CDR3nt: TGTGCCAGCAGTCAGAGAGCGGGGGGGCCTACGTATTTT; CDR3aa: CASSQRAGGPTYF
d_gene: TRBD1; abundance: few; v_gene: TRBV24-1; j_gene: TRBJ2-3; CDR3nt: TGTGCCACCTCCGGGACAGGGGGCGGAGATACGCAGTATTTT; CDR3aa: CATSGTGGGDTQYF
d_gene: -; abundance: -; v_gene: TRBV3-1; j_gene: TRBJ1-1; CDR3nt: TGTGCCAGCAGCCAAGCAGGGACGGGCAGCGCTGAAGCTTTCTTT; CDR3aa: CASSQAGTGSAEAFF
d_gene: TRBD2; abundance: -; v_gene: TRBV20-1; j_gene: TRBJ2-3; CDR3nt: TGCAGCCTAGCGGGGTCCACAGATACGCAGTATTTT; CDR3aa: CSLAGSTDTQYF
d_gene: -; abundance: -; v_gene: TRBV7-9; j_gene: TRBJ2-3; CDR3nt: TGTGCCAGCAGCTTAGCGGCGACGGACACGCAGTATTTT; CDR3aa: CASSLAATDTQYF
d_gene: -; abundance: -; v_gene: TRBV12-3/TRBV12-4; j_gene: TRBJ2-7; CDR3nt: TGTGCCAGCAGTTTATGGGGGAGTGACGACGAGCAGTACTTC; CDR3aa: CASSLWGSDDEQYF
d_gene: -; abundance: few; v_gene: TRBV5-1; j_gene: TRBJ1-2; CDR3nt: TGCGCCAGCAGCTTCTCGCAGGAGCATGGCTACACCTTC; CDR3aa: CASSFSQEHGYTF
d_gene: TRBD1; abundance: -; v_gene: TRBV7-2; j_gene: TRBJ2-2; CDR3nt: TGTGCCAGCAGAAGTCCGGGACAGGGGGCCAGCGGGGAGCTGTTTTTT; CDR3aa: CASRSPGQGASGELFF
d_gene: -; abundance: -; v_gene: TRBV5-5; j_gene: TRBJ1-5; CDR3nt: TGTGCCAGCAGCCGGGGGGGAGTAAATAGCAATCAGCCCCAGCATTTT; CDR3aa: CASSRGGVNSNQPQHF
d_gene: TRBD1; abundance: few; v_gene: TRBV5-5; j_gene: TRBJ2-1; CDR3nt: TGTGCCAGCAGCACGGACAGGGCGTACAATGAGCAGTTCTTC; CDR3aa: CASSTDRAYNEQFF
d_gene: -; abundance: -; v_gene: TRBV6-2/TRBV6-3; j_gene: TRBJ2-2; CDR3nt: TGTGCCAGCAGCCCCGGTCTCGGGGAGCTGTTTTTT; CDR3aa: CASSPGLGELFF
d_gene: TRBD2; abundance: few; v_gene: TRBV5-1; j_gene: TRBJ2-1; CDR3nt: TGCGCCAGCAGCCTAGCGGGTGTAGATGAGCAGTTCTTC; CDR3aa: CASSLAGVDEQFF
d_gene: -; abundance: many; v_gene: TRBV7-2; j_gene: TRBJ2-7; CDR3nt: TGTGCCAGCAGCTACAGAGAGGACAGTACCTACGAGCAGTACTTC; CDR3aa: CASSYREDSTYEQYF
d_gene: -; abundance: -; v_gene: TRBV7-6; j_gene: TRBJ2-6; CDR3nt: TGTGCCAGCAGCTTTCCCCCCCACACAGGGCTGGGGGCCAACGTCCTGACTTTC; CDR3aa: CASSFPPHTGLGANVLTF
d_gene: TRBD2; abundance: many; v_gene: TRBV6-2/TRBV6-3; j_gene: TRBJ2-1; CDR3nt: TGTGCCAGCAGTTACGGTCGGGGGGGCAGGGATGAGCAGTTCTTC; CDR3aa: CASSYGRGGRDEQFF
d_gene: -; abundance: few; v_gene: TRBV7-9; j_gene: TRBJ2-2; CDR3nt: TGTGCCAGCAGCTTAGTCGGGTGGTACGACACCGGGGAGCTGTTTTTT; CDR3aa: CASSLVGWYDTGELFF
d_gene: TRBD2; abundance: -; v_gene: TRBV9; j_gene: TRBJ2-3; CDR3nt: TGTGCCAGCAGCGTCGCTAGCGGGGGGTCGACAGACACGCAGTATTTT; CDR3aa: CASSVASGGSTDTQYF
d_gene: TRBD1; abundance: -; v_gene: TRBV5-6; j_gene: TRBJ2-3; CDR3nt: TGTGCCAGCAACACACAGGGGCGGGATACGCAGTATTTT; CDR3aa: CASNTQGRDTQYF
d_gene: -; abundance: -; v_gene: TRBV29-1; j_gene: TRBJ1-1; CDR3nt: TGCAGCGTTGATTTGCAGGTTTTGAGCACTGAAGCTTTCTTT; CDR3aa: CSVDLQVLSTEAFF
d_gene: TRBD1; abundance: -; v_gene: TRBV2; j_gene: TRBJ1-1; CDR3nt: TGTGCCAGCAGTGTTACAGGGGGAGGCACTGAAGCTTTCTTT; CDR3aa: CASSVTGGGTEAFF
d_gene: -; abundance: few; v_gene: TRBV3-1; j_gene: TRBJ2-3; CDR3nt: TGTGCCAGCAGCCAGGGGGGCCGAACCACAGATACGCAGTATTTT; CDR3aa: CASSQGGRTTDTQYF
d_gene: -; abundance: few; v_gene: TRBV6-2/TRBV6-3; j_gene: TRBJ2-1; CDR3nt: TGTGCCAGCAGTTACTCGATTGGGGCAGCATCCTACAATGAGCAGTTCTTC; CDR3aa: CASSYSIGAASYNEQFF
d_gene: -; abundance: few; v_gene: TRBV30; j_gene: TRBJ1-1; CDR3nt: TGTGCTGGAGGGATGAACACTGAAGCTTTCTTT; CDR3aa: CAGGMNTEAFF
d_gene: TRBD2; abundance: -; v_gene: TRBV3-1; j_gene: TRBJ2-1; CDR3nt: TGTGCCAGCAGCCAACCTACTCATCTAGCGGGGAGCTCCTACAATGAGCAGTTCTTC; CDR3aa: CASSQPTHLAGSSYNEQFF
d_gene: TRBD1; abundance: few; v_gene: TRBV24-1; j_gene: TRBJ2-5; CDR3nt: TGTGCCATAGGACAGGGGGGGGATCAAGAGACCCAGTACTTC; CDR3aa: CAIGQGGDQETQYF
d_gene: TRBD1; abundance: few; v_gene: TRBV10-1; j_gene: TRBJ2-7; CDR3nt: TGCGCCAGCAGTCCAGGACAGGGTAGGTCCTACGAGCAGTACTTC; CDR3aa: CASSPGQGRSYEQYF
d_gene: -; abundance: few; v_gene: TRBV7-2; j_gene: TRBJ1-2; CDR3nt: TGTGCCAGCAGCTTAGCCCCACAGGCCCCCTATGGCTACACCTTC; CDR3aa: CASSLAPQAPYGYTF
d_gene: -; abundance: -; v_gene: TRBV5-1; j_gene: TRBJ2-3; CDR3nt: TGCGCCAGCAGCTTGCCCCTAGCTGGGTCAGATACGCAGTATTTT; CDR3aa: CASSLPLAGSDTQYF
d_gene: -; abundance: -; v_gene: TRBV20-1; j_gene: TRBJ2-1; CDR3nt: TGCAGTGCTAGGGACTACAATGAGCAGTTCTTC; CDR3aa: CSARDYNEQFF
d_gene: -; abundance: few; v_gene: TRBV10-1; j_gene: TRBJ2-1; CDR3nt: TGCGCCAGCAGCTCCGGGACCAACTCCTACAATGAGCAGTTCTTC; CDR3aa: CASSSGTNSYNEQFF
d_gene: -; abundance: few; v_gene: TRBV5-1; j_gene: TRBJ2-5; CDR3nt: TGCGCCAGCAGCGAAGCTACACCGCAAGAGACCCAGTACTTC; CDR3aa: CASSEATPQETQYF
d_gene: TRBD1; abundance: -; v_gene: TRBV12-3/TRBV12-4; j_gene: TRBJ1-6; CDR3nt: TGTGCCAGCAGCAAGACAGGGGTTAATTCACCCCTCCACTTT; CDR3aa: CASSKTGVNSPLHF
d_gene: -; abundance: few; v_gene: TRBV5-1; j_gene: TRBJ2-5; CDR3nt: TGCGCCAGCACCTCGCAGGGGTCCCAAGAGACCCAGTACTTC; CDR3aa: CASTSQGSQETQYF
d_gene: -; abundance: few; v_gene: TRBV28; j_gene: TRBJ1-5; CDR3nt: TGTGCCAGCAAAACGACAGAAAATCAGCCCCAGCATTTT; CDR3aa: CASKTTENQPQHF
d_gene: -; abundance: once; v_gene: TRBV28; j_gene: TRBJ1-2; CDR3nt: TGTGCCAGCAGTGAGACAGCTAACTATGGCTACACCTTC; CDR3aa: CASSETANYGYTF
d_gene: TRBD2; abundance: few; v_gene: TRBV4-3; j_gene: TRBJ2-5; CDR3nt: TGCGCCAGCAGCCAAGATCGATTGGGAGGGGAGACCCAGTACTTC; CDR3aa: CASSQDRLGGETQYF
d_gene: TRBD1; abundance: few; v_gene: TRBV5-1; j_gene: TRBJ2-1; CDR3nt: TGCGCCAGCAGCTTACAGGGGGCCTACAATGAGCAGTTCTTC; CDR3aa: CASSLQGAYNEQFF
d_gene: TRBD1; abundance: -; v_gene: TRBV7-2; j_gene: TRBJ2-7; CDR3nt: TGTGCCAGCAACCTAACTCCGGGACAGAACTACGAGCAGTACTTC; CDR3aa: CASNLTPGQNYEQYF
d_gene: -; abundance: many; v_gene: TRBV20-1; j_gene: TRBJ2-6; CDR3nt: TGCAGTGCTAGAGTTCAGGGAGCCCCTGGGGCCAACGTCCTGACTTTC; CDR3aa: CSARVQGAPGANVLTF
d_gene: -; abundance: many; v_gene: TRBV6-6; j_gene: TRBJ2-1; CDR3nt: TGTGCCAGCAGTTACCCAAGGTCAGGGAAGAGCTACAATGAGCAGTTCTTC; CDR3aa: CASSYPRSGKSYNEQFF
d_gene: -; abundance: -; v_gene: TRBV18; j_gene: TRBJ2-3; CDR3nt: TGTGCCAGCTCACCCGGACAGAGAACTAGCACAGATACGCAGTATTTT; CDR3aa: CASSPGQRTSTDTQYF
d_gene: -; abundance: -; v_gene: TRBV7-2; j_gene: TRBJ1-3; CDR3nt: TGTGCCAGCAGCCTGACTCTCTTCTTACCCTCTGGAAACACCATATATTTT; CDR3aa: CASSLTLFLPSGNTIYF
d_gene: -; abundance: -; v_gene: TRBV6-2/TRBV6-3; j_gene: TRBJ2-3; CDR3nt: TGTGCCAGCAGCCCCTCGGGGGCAGCAGATACGCAGTATTTT; CDR3aa: CASSPSGAADTQYF
d_gene: -; abundance: -; v_gene: TRBV12-3/TRBV12-4; j_gene: TRBJ1-5; CDR3nt: TGTGCCAGCAGGAGAGGGTTGCGCAATCAGCCCCAGCATTTT; CDR3aa: CASRRGLRNQPQHF
d_gene: TRBD2; abundance: few; v_gene: TRBV12-3/TRBV12-4; j_gene: TRBJ2-7; CDR3nt: TGTGCCAGCAGCCGTAGCGGGAGTTTGCCCTACGAGCAGTACTTC; CDR3aa: CASSRSGSLPYEQYF
d_gene: TRBD1; abundance: few; v_gene: TRBV29-1; j_gene: TRBJ1-1; CDR3nt: TGCAGCGGGGCAGGGGGCTGGGGGATGAACACTGAAGCTTTCTTT; CDR3aa: CSGAGGWGMNTEAFF
d_gene: TRBD1; abundance: few; v_gene: TRBV5-1; j_gene: TRBJ1-4; CDR3nt: TGCGCCAGCAGCTTGGGCCCCCCCGCGCAGGGGGCAGGGGAAAAACTGTTTTTT; CDR3aa: CASSLGPPAQGAGEKLFF